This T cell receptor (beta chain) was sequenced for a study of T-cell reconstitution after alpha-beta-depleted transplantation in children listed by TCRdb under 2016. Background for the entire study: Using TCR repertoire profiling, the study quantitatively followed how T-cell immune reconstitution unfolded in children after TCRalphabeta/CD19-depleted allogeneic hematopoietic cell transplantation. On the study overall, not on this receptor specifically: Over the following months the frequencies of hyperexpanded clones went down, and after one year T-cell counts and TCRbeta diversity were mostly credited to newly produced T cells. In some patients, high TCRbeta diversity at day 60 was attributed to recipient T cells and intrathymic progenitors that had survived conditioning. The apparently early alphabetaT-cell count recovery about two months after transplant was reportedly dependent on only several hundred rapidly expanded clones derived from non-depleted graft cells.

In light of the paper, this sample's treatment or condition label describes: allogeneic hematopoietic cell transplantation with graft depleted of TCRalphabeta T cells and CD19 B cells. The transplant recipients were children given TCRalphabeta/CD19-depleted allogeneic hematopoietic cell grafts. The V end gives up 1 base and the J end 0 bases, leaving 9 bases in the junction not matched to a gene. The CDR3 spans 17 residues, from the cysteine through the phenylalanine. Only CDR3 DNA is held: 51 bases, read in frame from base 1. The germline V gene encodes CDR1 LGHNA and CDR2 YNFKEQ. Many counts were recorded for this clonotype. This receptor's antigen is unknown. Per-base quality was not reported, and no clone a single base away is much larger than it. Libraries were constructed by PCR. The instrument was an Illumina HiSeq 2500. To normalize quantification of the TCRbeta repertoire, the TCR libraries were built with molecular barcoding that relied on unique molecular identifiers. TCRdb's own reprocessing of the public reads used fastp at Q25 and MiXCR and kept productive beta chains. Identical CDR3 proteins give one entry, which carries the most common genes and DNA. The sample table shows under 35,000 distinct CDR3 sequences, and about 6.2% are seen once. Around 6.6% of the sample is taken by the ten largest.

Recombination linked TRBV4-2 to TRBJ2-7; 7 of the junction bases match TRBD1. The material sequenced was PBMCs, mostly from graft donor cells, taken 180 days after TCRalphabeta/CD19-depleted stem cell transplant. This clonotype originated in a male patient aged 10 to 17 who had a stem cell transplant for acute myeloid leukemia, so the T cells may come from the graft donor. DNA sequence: TGTGCCAGCAGCCAAGGGCCTCAGACAGGGCCCTCCTACGAGCAGTACTTC. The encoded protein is CASSQGPQTGPSYEQYF.